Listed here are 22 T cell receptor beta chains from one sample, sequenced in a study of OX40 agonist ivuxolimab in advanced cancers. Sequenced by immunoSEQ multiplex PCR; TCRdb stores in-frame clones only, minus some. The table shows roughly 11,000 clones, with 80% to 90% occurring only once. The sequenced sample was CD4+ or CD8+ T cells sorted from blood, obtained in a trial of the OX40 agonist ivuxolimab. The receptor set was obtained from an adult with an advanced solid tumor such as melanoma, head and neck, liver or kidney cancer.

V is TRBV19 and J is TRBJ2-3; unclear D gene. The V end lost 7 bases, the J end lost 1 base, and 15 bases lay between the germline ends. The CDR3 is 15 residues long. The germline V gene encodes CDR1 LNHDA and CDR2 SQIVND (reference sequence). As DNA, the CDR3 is TGTGCCAGTAATTGGGCAGGCAAGGGCACAGATACGCAGTATTTT. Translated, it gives CASNWAGKGTDTQYF.

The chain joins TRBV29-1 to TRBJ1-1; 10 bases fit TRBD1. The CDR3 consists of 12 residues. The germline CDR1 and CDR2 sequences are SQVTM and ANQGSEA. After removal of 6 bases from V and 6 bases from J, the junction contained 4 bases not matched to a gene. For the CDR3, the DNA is TGCAGCGTGACAGGGGGCTACGCTGAAGCTTTCTTT. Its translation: CSVTGGYAEAFF.

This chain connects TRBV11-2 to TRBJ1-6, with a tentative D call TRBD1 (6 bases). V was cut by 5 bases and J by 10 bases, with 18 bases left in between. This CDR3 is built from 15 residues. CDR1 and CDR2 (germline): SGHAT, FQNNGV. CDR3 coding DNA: TGTGCCAGCAGCCAAAGGGGGGAACCCTTATCACCCCTCCACTTT. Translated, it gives CASSQRGEPLSPLHF.

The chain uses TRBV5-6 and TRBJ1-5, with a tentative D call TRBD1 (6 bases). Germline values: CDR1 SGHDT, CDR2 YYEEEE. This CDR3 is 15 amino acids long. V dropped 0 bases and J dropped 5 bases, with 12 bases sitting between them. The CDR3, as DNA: TGTGCCAGCAGCTTGGCGGGGGCGAATCATCAGCCCCAGCATTTT. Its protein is CASSLAGANHQPQHF.

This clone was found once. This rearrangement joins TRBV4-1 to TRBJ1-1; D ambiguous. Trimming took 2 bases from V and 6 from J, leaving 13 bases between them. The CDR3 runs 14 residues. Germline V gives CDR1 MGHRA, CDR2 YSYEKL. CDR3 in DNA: TGCGCCAGCAGCCAACCCTACGGGGAAGCTGAAGCTTTCTTT. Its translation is CASSQPYGEAEAFF.

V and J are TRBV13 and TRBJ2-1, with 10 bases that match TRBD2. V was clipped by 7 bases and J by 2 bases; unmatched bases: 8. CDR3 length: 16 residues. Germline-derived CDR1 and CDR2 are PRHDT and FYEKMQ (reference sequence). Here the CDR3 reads CASTEGAGGPYNEQFF. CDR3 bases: TGTGCCAGCACCGAGGGAGCGGGGGGGCCCTACAATGAGCAGTTCTTC.

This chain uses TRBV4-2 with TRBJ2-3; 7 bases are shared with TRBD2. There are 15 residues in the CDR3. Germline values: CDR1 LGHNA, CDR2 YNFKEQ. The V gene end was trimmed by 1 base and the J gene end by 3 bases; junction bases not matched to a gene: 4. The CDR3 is CASSQGRGITDTQYF. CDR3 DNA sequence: TGTGCCAGCAGCCAAGGGCGGGGGATAACAGATACGCAGTATTTT.

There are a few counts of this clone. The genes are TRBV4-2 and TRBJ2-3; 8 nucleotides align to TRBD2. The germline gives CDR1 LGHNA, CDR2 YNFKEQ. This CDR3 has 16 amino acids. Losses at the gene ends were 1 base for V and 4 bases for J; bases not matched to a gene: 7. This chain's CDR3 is CASSQGWRGAPDTQYF. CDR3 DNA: TGTGCCAGCAGCCAAGGGTGGCGGGGGGCCCCAGATACGCAGTATTTT.

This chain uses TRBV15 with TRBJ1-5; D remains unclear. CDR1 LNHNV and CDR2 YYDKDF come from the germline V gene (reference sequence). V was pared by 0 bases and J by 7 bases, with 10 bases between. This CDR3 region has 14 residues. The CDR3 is CATSREAENQPQHF. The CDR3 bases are TGTGCCACCAGCAGAGAGGCGGAGAACCAGCCCCAGCATTTT.

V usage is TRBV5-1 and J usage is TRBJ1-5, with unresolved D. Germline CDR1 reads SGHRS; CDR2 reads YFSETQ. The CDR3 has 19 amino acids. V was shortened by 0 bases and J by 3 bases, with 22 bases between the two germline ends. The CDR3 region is CASSLASSKGPPLNQPQHF. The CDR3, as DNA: TGCGCCAGCAGCTTGGCGTCCAGCAAGGGCCCCCCCCTCAATCAGCCCCAGCATTTT.

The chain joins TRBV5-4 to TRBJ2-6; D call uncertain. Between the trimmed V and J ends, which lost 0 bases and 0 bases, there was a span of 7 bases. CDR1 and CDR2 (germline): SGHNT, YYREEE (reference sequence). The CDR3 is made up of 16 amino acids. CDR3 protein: CASSLDSLSGANVLTF. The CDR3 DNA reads TGTGCCAGCAGCTTGGATAGCCTCTCTGGGGCCAACGTCCTGACTTTC.

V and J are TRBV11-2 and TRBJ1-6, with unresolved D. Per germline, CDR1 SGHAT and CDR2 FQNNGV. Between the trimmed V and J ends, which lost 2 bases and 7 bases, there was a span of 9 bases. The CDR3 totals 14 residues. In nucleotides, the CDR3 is TGTGCCAGCAGCTTAAGGACGGGGAATTCACCCCTCCACTTT. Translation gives CASSLRTGNSPLHF.

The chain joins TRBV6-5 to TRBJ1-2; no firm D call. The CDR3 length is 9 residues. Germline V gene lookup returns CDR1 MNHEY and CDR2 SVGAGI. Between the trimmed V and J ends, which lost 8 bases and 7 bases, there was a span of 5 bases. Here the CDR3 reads CASDGGYTF. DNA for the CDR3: TGTGCCAGCGATGGTGGCTACACCTTC.

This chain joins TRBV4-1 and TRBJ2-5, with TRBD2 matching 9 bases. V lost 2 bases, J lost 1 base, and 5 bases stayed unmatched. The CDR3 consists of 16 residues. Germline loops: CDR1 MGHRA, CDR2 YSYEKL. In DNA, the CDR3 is TGCGCCAGCAGCCAACCGACTAGCGGACTCCAAGAGACCCAGTACTTC. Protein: CASSQPTSGLQETQYF.

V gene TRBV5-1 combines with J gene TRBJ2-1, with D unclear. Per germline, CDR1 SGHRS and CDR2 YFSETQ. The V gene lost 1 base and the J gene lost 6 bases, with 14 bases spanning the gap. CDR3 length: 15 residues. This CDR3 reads CASSLFIGPSNEQFF. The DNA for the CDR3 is TGCGCCAGCAGCTTGTTTATAGGACCGAGCAATGAGCAGTTCTTC.

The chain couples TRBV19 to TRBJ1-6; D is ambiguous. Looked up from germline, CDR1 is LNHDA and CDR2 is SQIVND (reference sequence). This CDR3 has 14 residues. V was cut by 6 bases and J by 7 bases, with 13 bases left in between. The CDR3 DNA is TGTGCCAGTAGCAGCCTGGTAGGGAATTCACCCCTCCACTTT. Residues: CASSSLVGNSPLHF.

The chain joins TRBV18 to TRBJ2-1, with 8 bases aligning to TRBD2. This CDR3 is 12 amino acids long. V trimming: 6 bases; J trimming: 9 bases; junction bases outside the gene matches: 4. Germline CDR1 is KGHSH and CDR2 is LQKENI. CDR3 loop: CASSPLAGEQFF. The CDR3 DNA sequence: TGTGCCAGCTCGCCTCTAGCGGGTGAGCAGTTCTTC.

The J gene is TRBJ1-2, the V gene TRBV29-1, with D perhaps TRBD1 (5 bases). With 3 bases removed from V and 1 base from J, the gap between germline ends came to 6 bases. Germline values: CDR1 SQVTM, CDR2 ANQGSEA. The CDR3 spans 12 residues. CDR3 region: CSVDQGNYGYTF. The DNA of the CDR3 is TGCAGCGTTGACCAGGGTAACTATGGCTACACCTTC.

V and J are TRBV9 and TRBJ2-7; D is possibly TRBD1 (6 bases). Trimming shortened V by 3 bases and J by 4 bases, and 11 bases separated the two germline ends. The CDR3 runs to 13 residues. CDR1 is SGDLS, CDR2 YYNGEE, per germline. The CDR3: CASSEGDGYEQYF. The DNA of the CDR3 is TGTGCCAGCAGCGAGGGGGACGGTTACGAGCAGTACTTC.

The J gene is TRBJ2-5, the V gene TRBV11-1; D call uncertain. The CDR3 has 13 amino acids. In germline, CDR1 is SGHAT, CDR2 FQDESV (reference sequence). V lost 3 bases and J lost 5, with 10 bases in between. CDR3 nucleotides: TGTGCCAGCAGCTTTACGAATTGGGAGACCCAGTACTTC. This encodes CASSFTNWETQYF. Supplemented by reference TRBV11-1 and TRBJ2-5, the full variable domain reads EAEVAQSPRYKITEKSQAVAFWCDPISGHATLYWYRQILGQGPELLVQFQDESVVDDSQLPKDRFSAERLKGVDSTLKIQPAELGDSAMYLCASSFTNWETQYFGPGTRLLVL.

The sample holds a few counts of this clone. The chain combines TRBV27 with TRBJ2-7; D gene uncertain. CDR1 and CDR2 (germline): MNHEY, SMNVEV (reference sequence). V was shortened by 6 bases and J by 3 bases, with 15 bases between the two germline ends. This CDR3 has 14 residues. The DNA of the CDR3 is TGTGCCAGCAGACCATCCGGCCCCAACTACGAGCAGTACTTC. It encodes CASRPSGPNYEQYF.

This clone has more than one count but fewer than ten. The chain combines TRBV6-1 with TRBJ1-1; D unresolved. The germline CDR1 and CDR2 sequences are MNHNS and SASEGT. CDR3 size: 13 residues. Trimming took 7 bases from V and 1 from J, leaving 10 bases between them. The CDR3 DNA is TGTGCCAGCAACCACCGCGAGAACACTGAAGCTTTCTTT. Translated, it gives CASNHRENTEAFF.